These 12 T cell receptor beta chains originate from one sample sequenced in a study of blood T cell repertoires in COVID-19. The assay was immunoSEQ multiplex PCR, and TCRdb's table has in-frame clones only and misses some. Of more than 85,000 clones listed, around 81% are singletons. Input material: peripheral blood. The source of these receptors is a man older than 75 with acute or convalescent COVID-19.

This clone was seen once. This chain links TRBV30 with TRBJ2-5; D gene uncertain. The CDR3 totals 13 residues. The V end was cut by 3 bases, the J end by 7 bases, with 15 bases between. Germline values: CDR1 GTSNPN, CDR2 SVGIG (reference sequence). The CDR3 sequence is CAWSPQLRVTQYF. DNA of the CDR3: TGTGCCTGGAGCCCTCAGCTCCGGGTGACCCAGTACTTC.

The chain recombines TRBV19 with TRBJ2-5; the match to TRBD1 covers 7 bases. This CDR3 is built from 16 residues. Germline CDR1 and CDR2: LNHDA and SQIVND (reference sequence). V shed 4 bases and J 5 bases; nucleotides not matched to a gene: 13. The CDR3 spells CASSTRQGRFRETQYF. CDR3 sequence (DNA): TGTGCCAGTAGTACCCGACAGGGTCGATTCCGGGAGACCCAGTACTTC.

V and J are TRBV28 and TRBJ1-6; possible D gene TRBD1, 6 bases. The germline V gene has CDR1 MDHEN and CDR2 SYDVKM. Between the trimmed V and J ends, which lost 3 bases and 7 bases, there was a span of 13 bases. The CDR3 is 15 amino acids. CDR3 nucleotides: TGTGCCAGCAGTTTCCAGGGGACGGCGAATTCACCCCTCCACTTT. It is translated as CASSFQGTANSPLHF.

This clone was found a few times. The V gene is TRBV18, the J gene TRBJ1-2; D possibly corresponds to TRBD1 (5 bases). Trimming removed 3 bases from V and 8 bases from J, with 19 bases in between. The germline gives CDR1 KGHSH, CDR2 LQKENI. This CDR3 region has 15 residues. The CDR3 sequence is CASSPTQGKVSGYTF. In nucleotides, the CDR3 is TGTGCCAGCTCACCCACCCAGGGAAAGGTGAGCGGCTACACCTTC.

The genes are TRBV19 and TRBJ1-2; 7 nucleotides line up with TRBD1. This CDR3 region has 15 residues. Germline V gene lookup returns CDR1 LNHDA and CDR2 SQIVND (reference sequence). With 7 bases clipped from V and 2 bases from J, the junction kept 10 bases outside the gene matches. Here the CDR3 DNA reads TGTGCCAGTACCCGACAGGGTATGGGCAACTATGGCTACACCTTC. Residues: CASTRQGMGNYGYTF.

V is TRBV18 and J is TRBJ2-3; 9 nucleotides match TRBD2. The ends lost 2 bases at V and 1 base at J; junction bases unmatched: 10. The CDR3 is 18 residues long. Germline V gene data show CDR1 as KGHSH and CDR2 as LQKENI. The CDR3: CASSPRRLAAGGTDTQYF. In nucleotides, the CDR3 is TGTGCCAGCTCACCAAGGAGACTAGCGGCAGGAGGCACAGATACGCAGTATTTT.

This sequence joins TRBV7-2 and TRBJ2-5, with TRBD1 matching 8 bases. From germline, CDR1 is SGHTA and CDR2 FQGNSA. The CDR3 covers 15 residues. Trimming cost V 5 bases and J 2 bases; bases outside gene matches: 7. CDR3 nucleotides: TGTGCCAGCAGCCGGACAGGGTTTTTTCAAGAGACCCAGTACTTC. Translated: CASSRTGFFQETQYF.

The chain has TRBV5-4 and TRBJ1-2, with D unclear. CDR1 and CDR2 from the germline V gene are SGHNT and YYREEE (reference sequence). This CDR3 is built from 14 residues. With 4 bases removed from V and 7 bases from J, the gap between germline ends came to 17 bases. This chain's CDR3 is CASSPTPPYRGYTF. The CDR3 DNA sequence: TGTGCCAGCAGCCCCACTCCACCCTATCGTGGCTACACCTTC.

The CDR3 sequence is CASSLVMAGAPAFF. CDR3 nucleotide sequence: TGCGCCAGCAGCTTGGTTATGGCAGGGGCCCCCGCTTTCTTT. The V and J genes are TRBV5-1 and TRBJ1-1; D perhaps matches TRBD1 (6 bases). Trimming took off 0 bases at V and 11 bases at J, with 17 bases between the two ends. The germline CDR1 and CDR2 sequences are SGHRS and YFSETQ. The CDR3 runs 14 residues.

This clone is a singleton in its sample. The V call is TRBV7-8, the J call TRBJ2-7, with D tentatively TRBD1 (6 bases). The V end lost 3 bases, the J end lost 3 bases, and 15 bases lay between the germline ends. The CDR3 covers 15 residues. Germline assignment: CDR1 SGHVS and CDR2 FQNEAQ. The CDR3 DNA follows: TGTGCCAGCAGCTTTGAAACAGGGTTCCGCTACGAGCAGTACTTC. Translating it yields CASSFETGFRYEQYF.

The rearrangement joins TRBV6-5 to TRBJ1-2; no clear D gene. Germline lookup yields CDR1 MNHEY and CDR2 SVGAGI. The CDR3 has 15 residues. V lost 0 bases and J lost 2, with 10 bases in between. CDR3 loop: CASSYSGRPNYGYTF. Written as DNA, the CDR3 is TGTGCCAGCAGTTACTCGGGCAGACCGAACTATGGCTACACCTTC.

The V call is TRBV18, the J call TRBJ1-4; TRBD1 agrees at 7 bases. The CDR3 contains 15 residues. Trimming removed 2 bases from V and 7 bases from J; junction bases left unmatched: 7. Germline V gene lookup returns CDR1 KGHSH and CDR2 LQKENI. The CDR3 region is CASSPLWDSSEKLFF. In DNA, the CDR3 is TGTGCCAGCTCACCATTGTGGGACAGTTCTGAAAAACTGTTTTTT.